This TCR beta chain was sequenced for a study of cytomegalovirus exposure and HLA in healthy donors. Findings and limits, study-wide: 87-base-pair reads could not separate some V segments, including TRBV6-2 and TRBV6-3.

Both 60 Vbeta primers and 13 Jbeta primers went into the PCR. Profiling relied on immunoSEQ multiplex PCR, and the TCRdb table lists in-frame clones only, not all of them. The sample has fewer than 90,000 clones, around 80% seen once. A word on this clone: The antigen is undetermined.

The CDR3 runs to 15 residues. CDR1 is MNHEY, CDR2 SMNVEV, per germline (reference sequence). Trimming removed 3 bases at V and 2 bases at J, with 13 bases between. The origin of this receptor is a male donor in good health and CMV-seropositive. This chain links TRBV27 with TRBJ1-2; unclear D gene. The specimen was PBMCs. The CDR3 DNA follows: TGTGCCAGCAGTTTTGCGGGCAGCCAAAACTATGGCTACACCTTC. Protein sequence: CASSFAGSQNYGYTF.